A selection of T cell receptor beta chains follows, all from one sample in a study of a mutant IDH1 vaccine in newly diagnosed glioma. Assay used: immunoSEQ multiplex PCR; TCRdb lists only in-frame clones, some missing. This table has tens of thousands of clones, around three quarters appearing once. No cognate antigen is known for these TCRs. The sample was PBMCs, taken from a glioma patient whose treatment included an IDH1 peptide vaccine. The receptors here all came from a man aged 35-49 years with glioma. The CDR3 runs from the conserved cysteine through the conserved F or W. D genes are given only for firm matches. Clone size is given for some rows only: seen once, a few or many times, or a class if the clone is expanded.

V gene: TRBV5-4
J gene: TRBJ1-6
clone size: NA
D gene: NA
CDR3 DNA: TGTGCCAGCAGCCTACGACGGGGGGCGGAACGGGCTACAGCCCTCCACTTT
CDR3 protein: CASSLRRGAERATALHF

V gene: TRBV18
J gene: TRBJ2-5
clone size: NA
D gene: TRBD1
CDR3 DNA: TGTGCCAGCTCACCAGGGACAGGGTCCGACCAAGAGACCCAGTACTTC
CDR3 protein: CASSPGTGSDQETQYF

V gene: TRBV7-9
J gene: TRBJ1-2
clone size: NA
D gene: NA
CDR3 DNA: TGTGCCAGCAGCTCAAGAGAAGATGATGGCTACACCTTC
CDR3 protein: CASSSREDDGYTF

V gene: TRBV7-9
J gene: TRBJ1-1
clone size: NA
D gene: TRBD1
CDR3 DNA: TGTGCCAGCAGCCCGACAGGGTCCACTGAAGCTTTCTTT
CDR3 protein: CASSPTGSTEAFF

V gene: TRBV6-5
J gene: TRBJ1-5
clone size: few
D gene: TRBD1
CDR3 DNA: TGTGCCAGCAGCCAAGGACAGGGCAATCAGCCCCAGCATTTT
CDR3 protein: CASSQGQGNQPQHF

V gene: TRBV6-6
J gene: TRBJ1-5
clone size: NA
D gene: NA
CDR3 DNA: TGTGCCAGCAGTTACTTTAGGGCTAATCAGCCCCAGCATTTT
CDR3 protein: CASSYFRANQPQHF

V gene: TRBV5-1
J gene: TRBJ2-2
clone size: NA
D gene: NA
CDR3 DNA: TGCGCCAGCAGCCCCCGACAGGGAGGAACCGGGGAGCTGTTTTTT
CDR3 protein: CASSPRQGGTGELFF

V gene: TRBV6-6
J gene: TRBJ1-5
clone size: NA
D gene: NA
CDR3 DNA: TGTGCCAGCAGTTACGGGGGCCTCAATCAGCCCCAGCATTTT
CDR3 protein: CASSYGGLNQPQHF

V gene: TRBV18
J gene: TRBJ1-4
clone size: NA
D gene: NA
CDR3 DNA: TGTGCCAGCTCCCCGAGAGGTGAAAAACTGTTTTTT
CDR3 protein: CASSPRGEKLFF

V gene: TRBV7-8
J gene: TRBJ2-1
clone size: few
D gene: NA
CDR3 DNA: TGTGCCAGCAGCTTAGCGCGAGTAGCAATTGAGCAGTTCTTC
CDR3 protein: CASSLARVAIEQFF

V gene: TRBV11-2
J gene: TRBJ1-2
clone size: NA
D gene: TRBD1
CDR3 DNA: TGTGCCAGCAGTCCCGACAGGGGATCCTATGGCTACACCTTC
CDR3 protein: CASSPDRGSYGYTF

V gene: TRBV4-1
J gene: TRBJ2-5
clone size: NA
D gene: NA
CDR3 DNA: TGCGCCAGCAGCCAAGCCGGGGTTGCGGGGGCCGGCCCTGAGACCCAGTACTTC
CDR3 protein: CASSQAGVAGAGPETQYF

V gene: TRBV19
J gene: TRBJ2-3
clone size: NA
D gene: NA
CDR3 DNA: TGTGCCAGTATGACCACAGGTGGAGTTGGCACAGATACGCAGTATTTT
CDR3 protein: CASMTTGGVGTDTQYF

V gene: TRBV7-6
J gene: TRBJ1-2
clone size: NA
D gene: NA
CDR3 DNA: TGTGCCAGCAGCTCCCCTTCCGTCTTGGGCTACACCTTC
CDR3 protein: CASSSPSVLGYTF

V gene: TRBV9
J gene: TRBJ1-3
clone size: NA
D gene: TRBD1
CDR3 DNA: TGTGCCAGCAGCTTCCGGGGGACAGGGAGAAACACCATATATTTT
CDR3 protein: CASSFRGTGRNTIYF

V gene: TRBV2
J gene: TRBJ1-1
clone size: NA
D gene: TRBD1
CDR3 DNA: TGTGCCAGCAGCGGACAGGGCGAAACTGAAGCTTTCTTT
CDR3 protein: CASSGQGETEAFF

V gene: TRBV5-1
J gene: TRBJ2-3
clone size: NA
D gene: TRBD2
CDR3 DNA: TGCGCCAGCAGCCTTCGGACTAGTAGTTTCACAGATACGCAGTATTTT
CDR3 protein: CASSLRTSSFTDTQYF

V gene: TRBV6-5
J gene: TRBJ1-6
clone size: NA
D gene: TRBD1
CDR3 DNA: TGTGCCAGCAGTTTGGGACAGGACACTTCACCCCTCCACTTT
CDR3 protein: CASSLGQDTSPLHF

V gene: TRBV7-9
J gene: TRBJ1-2
clone size: few
D gene: NA
CDR3 DNA: TGTGCCAGCAGCTTAGGCAGGGGCGGCTATGGCTACACCTTC
CDR3 protein: CASSLGRGGYGYTF

V gene: TRBV6-6
J gene: TRBJ1-5
clone size: NA
D gene: NA
CDR3 DNA: TGTGCCAGCAGTTACTCGCCCAATCAGCCCCAGCATTTT
CDR3 protein: CASSYSPNQPQHF

V gene: TRBV18
J gene: TRBJ2-7
clone size: few
D gene: NA
CDR3 DNA: TGTGCCAGCTCACCACCGGCGGGGGCCGCCTACGAGCAGTACTTC
CDR3 protein: CASSPPAGAAYEQYF

V gene: TRBV10-1
J gene: TRBJ2-7
clone size: NA
D gene: NA
CDR3 DNA: TGCGCCAGCAGGTCCGAGGGAATAAGGACTGACAAGGGGGACGAGCAGTACTTC
CDR3 protein: CASRSEGIRTDKGDEQYF

V gene: TRBV27
J gene: TRBJ1-6
clone size: NA
D gene: TRBD1
CDR3 DNA: TGTGCCAGCAGTCCAGGACAGGCACATAATTCACCCCTCCACTTT
CDR3 protein: CASSPGQAHNSPLHF

V gene: TRBV5-4
J gene: TRBJ2-3
clone size: NA
D gene: TRBD2
CDR3 DNA: TGTGCCAGCAGCTCCGGGACTAGCATGGATACGCAGTATTTT
CDR3 protein: CASSSGTSMDTQYF

V gene: TRBV4-2
J gene: TRBJ1-1
clone size: NA
D gene: TRBD1
CDR3 DNA: TGTGCCAGCAGCCGCTCCGGGACAGAGAACACTGAAGCTTTCTTT
CDR3 protein: CASSRSGTENTEAFF

V gene: TRBV13
J gene: TRBJ1-5
clone size: once
D gene: NA
CDR3 DNA: TGTGCCAGCAGCTTAGGAGGGGCCGCCGGTCAGCCCCAGCATTTT
CDR3 protein: CASSLGGAAGQPQHF

V gene: TRBV4-1
J gene: TRBJ2-5
clone size: medium-sized
D gene: NA
CDR3 DNA: TGCGCCAGCAGCCAAGAGGCAGGGCAAGAGACCCAGTACTTC
CDR3 protein: CASSQEAGQETQYF

V gene: TRBV18
J gene: TRBJ1-2
clone size: few
D gene: NA
CDR3 DNA: TGTGCCAGCTCACCGGGCCCGGACTATGGCTACACCTTC
CDR3 protein: CASSPGPDYGYTF

V gene: TRBV7-9
J gene: TRBJ2-7
clone size: few
D gene: TRBD2
CDR3 DNA: TGTGCCAGCAGCCCAGTGACTAGCGGGCCCTCCTACGAGCAGTACTTC
CDR3 protein: CASSPVTSGPSYEQYF

V gene: TRBV7-9
J gene: TRBJ2-5
clone size: NA
D gene: TRBD1
CDR3 DNA: TGTGCCAGCAGCTTATTTAGGGACAGGGTCCAAGAGACCCAGTACTTC
CDR3 protein: CASSLFRDRVQETQYF

V gene: TRBV4-1
J gene: TRBJ1-1
clone size: NA
D gene: NA
CDR3 DNA: TGCGCCAGCAGCCCCCGCGGCAGCGCGAAGATGAACACTGAAGCTTTCTTT
CDR3 protein: CASSPRGSAKMNTEAFF

V gene: TRBV18
J gene: TRBJ1-1
clone size: NA
D gene: NA
CDR3 DNA: TGTGCCAGCTCACCACAGGACTTGGTTGGGTACACTGAAGCTTTCTTT
CDR3 protein: CASSPQDLVGYTEAFF

V gene: TRBV7-7
J gene: TRBJ2-6
clone size: NA
D gene: TRBD1
CDR3 DNA: TGTGCCAGCAGCACCGGGACAGCTGGGGCCAACGTCCTGACTTTC
CDR3 protein: CASSTGTAGANVLTF

V gene: TRBV5-1
J gene: TRBJ2-6
clone size: NA
D gene: NA
CDR3 DNA: TGCGCCAGCAGCTTGGGTCCAGGCACTGGGGCCAACGTCCTGACTTTC
CDR3 protein: CASSLGPGTGANVLTF

V gene: TRBV2
J gene: TRBJ2-7
clone size: NA
D gene: NA
CDR3 DNA: TGTGCCAGCAGTGAGGCGCCGGGCTACGAGCAGTACTTC
CDR3 protein: CASSEAPGYEQYF

V gene: TRBV29-1
J gene: TRBJ1-3
clone size: NA
D gene: NA
CDR3 DNA: TGCAGCGTTAAATACCCGGTTAATAAAGGAAACACCATATATTTT
CDR3 protein: CSVKYPVNKGNTIYF

V gene: TRBV2
J gene: TRBJ2-7
clone size: once
D gene: NA
CDR3 DNA: TGTGCCAGCAGACAGGACCGCTACGAGCAGTACTTC
CDR3 protein: CASRQDRYEQYF

V gene: TRBV18
J gene: TRBJ2-3
clone size: few
D gene: TRBD2
CDR3 DNA: TGTGCCAGCTCTATGGGACTAGCGAAGACAGATACGCAGTATTTT
CDR3 protein: CASSMGLAKTDTQYF

V gene: TRBV7-8
J gene: TRBJ1-6
clone size: NA
D gene: NA
CDR3 DNA: TGTGCCAGCAGAATCTTCGGGACACCCCCCGGGAATTCACCCCTCCACTTT
CDR3 protein: CASRIFGTPPGNSPLHF

V gene: TRBV5-6
J gene: TRBJ1-3
clone size: NA
D gene: NA
CDR3 DNA: TGTGCCAGCAGCTTGGGGGACGTACCTGGAAACACCATATATTTT
CDR3 protein: CASSLGDVPGNTIYF

V gene: TRBV2
J gene: TRBJ2-3
clone size: NA
D gene: TRBD1
CDR3 DNA: TGTGCCAGCAGTGCGAGACAGGGACGAACAGATACGCAGTATTTT
CDR3 protein: CASSARQGRTDTQYF

V gene: TRBV9
J gene: TRBJ2-3
clone size: NA
D gene: TRBD1
CDR3 DNA: TGTGCCAGCAGCGTGGCGGGGACAGGTCGCACAGATACGCAGTATTTT
CDR3 protein: CASSVAGTGRTDTQYF

V gene: TRBV29-1
J gene: TRBJ2-2
clone size: NA
D gene: NA
CDR3 DNA: TGCAGCGTTGGGAAGGTTACGAACACCGGGGAGCTGTTTTTT
CDR3 protein: CSVGKVTNTGELFF

V gene: TRBV27
J gene: TRBJ1-2
clone size: NA
D gene: NA
CDR3 DNA: TGTGCCAGCAGTTTATTCCCTCTCGACAGGTCTAACTATGGCTACACCTTC
CDR3 protein: CASSLFPLDRSNYGYTF

V gene: TRBV30
J gene: TRBJ2-2
clone size: NA
D gene: NA
CDR3 DNA: TGTGCCTGGAGTGAACAGATCAACACCGGGGAGCTGTTTTTT
CDR3 protein: CAWSEQINTGELFF

V gene: TRBV7-6
J gene: TRBJ2-5
clone size: NA
D gene: TRBD1
CDR3 DNA: TGTGCCAGCAGCTCAGGACAGGGTTGGGAGACCCAGTACTTC
CDR3 protein: CASSSGQGWETQYF

V gene: TRBV29-1
J gene: TRBJ2-3
clone size: NA
D gene: TRBD2
CDR3 DNA: TGCAGCCTCTCCGGGACTAGCGGGGCAGATACGCAGTATTTT
CDR3 protein: CSLSGTSGADTQYF

V gene: TRBV25-1
J gene: TRBJ2-7
clone size: NA
D gene: NA
CDR3 DNA: TGTGCCAGCAGTGAAGGGGCAAGCTACGAGCAGTACTTC
CDR3 protein: CASSEGASYEQYF

V gene: TRBV6-5
J gene: TRBJ1-2
clone size: NA
D gene: TRBD1
CDR3 DNA: TGTGCCAGCAGTCCCACAGGGGACGGCTACACCTTC
CDR3 protein: CASSPTGDGYTF

V gene: TRBV18
J gene: TRBJ1-1
clone size: NA
D gene: NA
CDR3 DNA: TGTGCCAGCTCAGGGAGACTGAACACTGAAGCTTTCTTT
CDR3 protein: CASSGRLNTEAFF

V gene: TRBV4-1
J gene: TRBJ2-7
clone size: NA
D gene: NA
CDR3 DNA: TGCGCCAGCAGCCCGCAAGTGGACAGAGGGCTGGGGGAGCAGTACTTC
CDR3 protein: CASSPQVDRGLGEQYF